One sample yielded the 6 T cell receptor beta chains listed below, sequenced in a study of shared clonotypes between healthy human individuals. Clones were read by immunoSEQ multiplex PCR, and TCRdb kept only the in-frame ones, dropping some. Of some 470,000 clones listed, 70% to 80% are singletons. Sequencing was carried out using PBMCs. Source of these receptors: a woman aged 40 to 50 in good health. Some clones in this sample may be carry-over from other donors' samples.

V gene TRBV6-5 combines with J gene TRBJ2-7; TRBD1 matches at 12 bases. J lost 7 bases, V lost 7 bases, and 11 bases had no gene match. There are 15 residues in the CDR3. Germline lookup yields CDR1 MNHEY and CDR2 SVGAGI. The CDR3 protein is CASKISGTGGREQYF. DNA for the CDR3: TGTGCCAGCAAAATATCCGGGACAGGGGGCAGGGAGCAGTACTTC.

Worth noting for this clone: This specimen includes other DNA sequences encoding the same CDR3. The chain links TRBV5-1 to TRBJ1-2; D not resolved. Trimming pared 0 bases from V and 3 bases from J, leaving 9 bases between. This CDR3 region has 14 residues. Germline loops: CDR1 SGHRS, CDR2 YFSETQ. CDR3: CASSLAGGDYGYTF. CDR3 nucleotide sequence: TGCGCCAGCAGCTTGGCAGGTGGGGACTATGGCTACACCTTC.

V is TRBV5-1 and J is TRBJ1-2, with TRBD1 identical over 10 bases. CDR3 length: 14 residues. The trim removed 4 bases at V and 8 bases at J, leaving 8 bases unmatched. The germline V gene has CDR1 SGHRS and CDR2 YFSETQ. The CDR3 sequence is CASSPLGTGDGYTF. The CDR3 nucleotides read TGCGCCAGCAGCCCCCTGGGGACAGGGGACGGCTACACCTTC.

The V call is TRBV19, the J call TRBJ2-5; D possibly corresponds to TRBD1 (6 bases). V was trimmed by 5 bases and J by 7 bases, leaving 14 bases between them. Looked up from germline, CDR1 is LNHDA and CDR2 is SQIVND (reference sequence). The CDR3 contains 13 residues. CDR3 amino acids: CASSPRGVGTQYF. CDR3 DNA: TGTGCCAGTAGTCCCAGGGGCGTGGGGACCCAGTACTTC.

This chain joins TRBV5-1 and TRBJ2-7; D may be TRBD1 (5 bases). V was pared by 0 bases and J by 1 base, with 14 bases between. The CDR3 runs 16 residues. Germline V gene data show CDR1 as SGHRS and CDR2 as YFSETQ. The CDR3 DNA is TGCGCCAGCAGCTTGGACCTCAACAGGCTTTCCTACGAGCAGTACTTC. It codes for CASSLDLNRLSYEQYF.

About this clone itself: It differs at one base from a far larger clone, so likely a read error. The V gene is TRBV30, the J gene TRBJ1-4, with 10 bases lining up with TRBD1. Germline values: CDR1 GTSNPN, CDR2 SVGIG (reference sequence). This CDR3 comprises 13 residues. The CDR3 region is CAWSRDRGEKPFF. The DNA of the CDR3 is TGTGCCTGGAGTAGGGACAGGGGTGAAAAACCGTTTTTT. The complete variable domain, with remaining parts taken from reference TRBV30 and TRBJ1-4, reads SQTIHQWPATLVQPVGSPLSLECTVEGTSNPNLYWYRQAAGRGLQLLFYSVGIGQISSEVPQNLSASRPQDRQFILSSKKLLLSDSGFYLCAWSRDRGEKPFFGSGTQLSVL.